The text below deals with one T cell receptor beta chain. Its antigen remains unknown. Libraries were prepared by immunoSEQ multiplex PCR; TCRdb keeps only in-frame clonotypes and omits some of them. The table records 30,000 to 40,000 clones, approximately 84% of them present only once. All patients were mismatch repair deficient, assessed by either PCR or immunohistochemistry. This sample is drawn from a study of PD-1 blockade in mismatch repair-deficient tumors. Study-level information: Patients had roughly twelve mismatch repair-deficient cancer types, all previously treated and progressing.

Per germline, CDR1 MNHEY and CDR2 SVGAGI. The CDR3 extends over 13 amino acids. V lost 2 bases to trimming and J lost 5 bases, with 7 bases between them. Overall study findings and caveats: After pembrolizumab, tumor-resident clones rose rapidly, then generally contracted before radiologic responses.

This specimen was peripheral blood, taken approximately 80 weeks after starting pembrolizumab. The TCR originated in an adult with mismatch repair-deficient cancer. The J gene is TRBJ1-5, the V gene TRBV6-5; no clear D. In nucleotides, the CDR3 is TGTGCCAGCAGTTACGACGGATATCAGCCCCAGCATTTT. Residues: CASSYDGYQPQHF.